This T cell receptor (beta chain) was documented in a study of blood T cell repertoires in COVID-19. Study as a whole: Acute and convalescent COVID-19 samples came from the United States, Italy and Spain.

The CDR3 is 17 residues long. Per germline, CDR1 LNHDA and CDR2 SQIVND (reference sequence). V gave up 5 bases and J gave up 0 bases, with 17 bases separating them. In the original analysis: Estimation of nucleated cell counts was performed using reference gene primer amplification. Here immunoSEQ multiplex PCR was the method, and the copy in TCRdb shows in-frame clones only, minus some. That table is the source of V, J and clone size, and D and trimming were worked out from the DNA. The table includes fewer than 90,000 clones, 80% detected once. This clonotype originated in an elderly woman with acute or convalescent COVID-19. The sequencing sample was made of peripheral blood. The genes are TRBV19 and TRBJ2-1, with D tentatively TRBD2 (5 bases). CDR3 protein: CASSPPVKRSSYNEQFF. The CDR3, as DNA: TGTGCCAGTAGTCCCCCTGTTAAGCGGAGCTCCTACAATGAGCAGTTCTTC.